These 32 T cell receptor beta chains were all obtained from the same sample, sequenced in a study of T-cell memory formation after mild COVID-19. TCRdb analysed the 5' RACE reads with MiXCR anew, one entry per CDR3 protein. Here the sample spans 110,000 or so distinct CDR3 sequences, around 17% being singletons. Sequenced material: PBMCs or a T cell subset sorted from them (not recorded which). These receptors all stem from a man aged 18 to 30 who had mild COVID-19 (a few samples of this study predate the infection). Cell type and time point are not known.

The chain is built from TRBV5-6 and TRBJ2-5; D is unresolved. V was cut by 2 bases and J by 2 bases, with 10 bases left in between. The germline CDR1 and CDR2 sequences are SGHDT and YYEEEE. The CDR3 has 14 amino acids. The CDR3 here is CASSFGTSQETQYF. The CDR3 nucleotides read TGTGCCAGCAGCTTCGGAACGTCGCAAGAGACCCAGTACTTC.

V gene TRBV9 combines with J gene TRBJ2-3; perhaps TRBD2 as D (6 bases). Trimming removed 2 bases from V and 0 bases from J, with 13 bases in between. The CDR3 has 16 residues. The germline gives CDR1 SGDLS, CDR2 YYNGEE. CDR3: CASSVGTGDSTDTQYF. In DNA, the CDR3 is TGTGCCAGCAGCGTTGGTACGGGGGACAGCACAGATACGCAGTATTTT.

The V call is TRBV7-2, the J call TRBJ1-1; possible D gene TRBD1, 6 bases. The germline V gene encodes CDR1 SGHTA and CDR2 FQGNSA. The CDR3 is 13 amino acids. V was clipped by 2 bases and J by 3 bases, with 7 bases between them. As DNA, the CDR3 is TGTGCCAGCAGCTTACGACAGGACACTGAAGCTTTCTTT. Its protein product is CASSLRQDTEAFF.

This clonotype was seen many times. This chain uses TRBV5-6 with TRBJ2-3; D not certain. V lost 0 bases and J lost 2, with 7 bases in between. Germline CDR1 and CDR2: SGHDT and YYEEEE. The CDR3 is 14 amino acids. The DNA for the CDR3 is TGTGCCAGCAGCTTGGATGCGAACACAGATACGCAGTATTTT. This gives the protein CASSLDANTDTQYF.

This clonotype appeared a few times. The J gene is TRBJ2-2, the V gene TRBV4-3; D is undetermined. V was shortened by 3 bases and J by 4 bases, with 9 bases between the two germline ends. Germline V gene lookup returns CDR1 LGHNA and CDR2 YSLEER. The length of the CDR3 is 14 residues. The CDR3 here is CASSQDGFTGELFF. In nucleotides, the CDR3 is TGCGCCAGCAGCCAGGACGGTTTCACCGGGGAGCTGTTTTTT.

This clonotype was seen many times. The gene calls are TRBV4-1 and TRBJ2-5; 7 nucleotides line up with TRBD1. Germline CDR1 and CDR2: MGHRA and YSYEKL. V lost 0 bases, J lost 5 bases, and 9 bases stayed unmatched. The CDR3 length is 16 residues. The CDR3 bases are TGCGCCAGCAGCCAAGAGCGACAGGGCTTGGGGGAGACCCAGTACTTC. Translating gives CASSQERQGLGETQYF.

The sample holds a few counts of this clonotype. The CDR3 region is CASSAQRGGSPLHF. The CDR3 DNA reads TGTGCCAGCAGTGCCCAGCGGGGGGGTTCACCCCTCCACTTT. The chain joins TRBV6-5 to TRBJ1-6, with D possibly TRBD1 on 5 matching bases. V was pared by 5 bases and J by 9 bases, with 14 bases between. Looked up from germline, CDR1 is MNHEY and CDR2 is SVGAGI. The CDR3 totals 14 residues.

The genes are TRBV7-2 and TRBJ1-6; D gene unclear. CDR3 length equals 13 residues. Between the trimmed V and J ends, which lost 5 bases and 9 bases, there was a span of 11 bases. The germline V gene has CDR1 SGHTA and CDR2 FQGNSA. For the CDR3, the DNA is TGTGCCAGCAGCCAAGATGATGGTTCACCCCTCCACTTT. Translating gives CASSQDDGSPLHF.

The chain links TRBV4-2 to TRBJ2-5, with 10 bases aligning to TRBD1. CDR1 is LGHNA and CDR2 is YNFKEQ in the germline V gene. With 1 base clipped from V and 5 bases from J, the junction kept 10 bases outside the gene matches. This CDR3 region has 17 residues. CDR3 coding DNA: TGTGCCAGCAGCCAAGTAACGGGACAGGGGATTTCGGAGACCCAGTACTTC. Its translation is CASSQVTGQGISETQYF.

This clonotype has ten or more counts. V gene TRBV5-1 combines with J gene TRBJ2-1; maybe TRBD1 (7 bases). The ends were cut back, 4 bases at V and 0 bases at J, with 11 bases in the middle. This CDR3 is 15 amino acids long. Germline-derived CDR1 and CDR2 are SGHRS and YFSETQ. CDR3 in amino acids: CASSQGGGSYNEQFF. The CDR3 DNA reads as TGCGCCAGCAGCCAGGGGGGCGGCTCCTACAATGAGCAGTTCTTC.

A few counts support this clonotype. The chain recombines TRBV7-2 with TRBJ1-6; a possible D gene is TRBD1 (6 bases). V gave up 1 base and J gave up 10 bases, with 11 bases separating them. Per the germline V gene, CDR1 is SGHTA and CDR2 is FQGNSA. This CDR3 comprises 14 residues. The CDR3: CASSLGGGGSPLHF. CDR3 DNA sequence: TGTGCCAGCAGCTTAGGCGGGGGGGGCTCACCCCTCCACTTT.

CDR3 residues: CASSYVGGLNTGELFF. CDR3 nucleotide sequence: TGTGCCAGCAGTTACGTTGGGGGGCTGAACACCGGGGAGCTGTTTTTT. The gene calls are TRBV6-5 and TRBJ2-2; either TRBD1 or TRBD2 may fit D (6 bases each). Deletions cut 2 bases from V and 1 base from J, with 11 bases between. Germline V lookup: CDR1 MNHEY, CDR2 SVGAGI. This CDR3 spans 16 amino acids.

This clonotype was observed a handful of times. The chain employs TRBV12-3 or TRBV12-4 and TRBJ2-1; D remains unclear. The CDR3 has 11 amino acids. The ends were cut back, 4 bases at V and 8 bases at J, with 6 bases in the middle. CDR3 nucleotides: TGTGCCAGCAGTTATAGGTATGAGCAGTTCTTC. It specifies CASSYRYEQFF.

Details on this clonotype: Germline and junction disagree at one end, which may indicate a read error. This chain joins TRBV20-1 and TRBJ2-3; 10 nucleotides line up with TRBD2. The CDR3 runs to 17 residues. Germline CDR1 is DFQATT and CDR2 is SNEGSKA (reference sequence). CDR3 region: CSARVTSGARQVGTQYF. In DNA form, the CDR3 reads TGCAGTGCCAGAGTCACTAGCGGGGCTCGTCAAGTCGGGACGCAGTATTTT.

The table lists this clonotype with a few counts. As DNA, the CDR3 is TGTGCCAGCAGCTTAGGTGGGGTGTCCCCTAGGCCCTACGAGCAGTACTTC. Translating it yields CASSLGGVSPRPYEQYF. The genes are TRBV7-2 and TRBJ2-7, with no clear D. V was cut by 1 base and J by 2 bases, with 18 bases left in between. The CDR3 is 17 residues long. Germline CDR1 is SGHTA and CDR2 is FQGNSA.

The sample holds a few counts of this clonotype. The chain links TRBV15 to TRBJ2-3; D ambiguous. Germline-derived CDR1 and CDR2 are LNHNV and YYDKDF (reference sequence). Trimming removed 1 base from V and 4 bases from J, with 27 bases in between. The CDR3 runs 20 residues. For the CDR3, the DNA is TGTGCCACCAGCAGAGGAGGCCCCGAGGCGTGGCGGAGAGGCGCAGATACGCAGTATTTT. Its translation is CATSRGGPEAWRRGADTQYF.

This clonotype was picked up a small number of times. In nucleotides, the CDR3 is TGTGCCAGCAGTTTATTCCAGTCTTTAGGGACAGATACGCAGTATTTT. Amino acid sequence: CASSLFQSLGTDTQYF. The chain carries TRBV12-3 or TRBV12-4 and TRBJ2-3; D remains ambiguous. The V gene lost 2 bases and the J gene lost 3 bases, with 15 bases spanning the gap. This CDR3 is 16 amino acids long.

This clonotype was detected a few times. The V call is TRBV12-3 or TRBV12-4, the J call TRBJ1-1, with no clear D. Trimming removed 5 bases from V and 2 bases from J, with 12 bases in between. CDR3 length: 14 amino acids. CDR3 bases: TGTGCCAGCAGTCCGGTCAGGACTAACACTGAAGCTTTCTTT. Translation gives CASSPVRTNTEAFF.

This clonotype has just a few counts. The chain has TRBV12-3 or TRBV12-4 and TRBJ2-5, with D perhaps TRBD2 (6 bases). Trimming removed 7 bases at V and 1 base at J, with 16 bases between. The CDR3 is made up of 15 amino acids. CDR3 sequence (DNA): TGTGCCAGCAACACCCTCCGGGACTCCCAAGAGACCCAGTACTTC. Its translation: CASNTLRDSQETQYF.

CDR3 sequence reads: CASSPRGQGKLYEQYF. In nucleotides, the CDR3 is TGCGCCAGCAGCCCGCGAGGACAGGGGAAACTCTACGAGCAGTACTTC. The chain recombines TRBV5-1 with TRBJ2-7; 9 bases agree with TRBD1. CDR1 is SGHRS, CDR2 YFSETQ, per germline. There are 16 residues in the CDR3. The J segment lost 3 bases and the V segment lost 4 bases, leaving 11 bases of the junction unmatched.

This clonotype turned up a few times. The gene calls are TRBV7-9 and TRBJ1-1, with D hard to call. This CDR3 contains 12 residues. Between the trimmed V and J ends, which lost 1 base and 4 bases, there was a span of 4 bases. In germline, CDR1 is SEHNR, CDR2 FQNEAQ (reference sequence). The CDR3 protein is CASSLVVTEAFF. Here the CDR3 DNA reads TGTGCCAGCAGCTTAGTTGTCACTGAAGCTTTCTTT.

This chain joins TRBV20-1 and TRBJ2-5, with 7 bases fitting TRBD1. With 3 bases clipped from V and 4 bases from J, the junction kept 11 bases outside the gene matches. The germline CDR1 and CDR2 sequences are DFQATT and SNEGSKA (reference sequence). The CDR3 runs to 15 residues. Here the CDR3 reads CSARGRGLDRETQYF. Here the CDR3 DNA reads TGCAGTGCTAGGGGTAGGGGGCTGGATCGAGAGACCCAGTACTTC.

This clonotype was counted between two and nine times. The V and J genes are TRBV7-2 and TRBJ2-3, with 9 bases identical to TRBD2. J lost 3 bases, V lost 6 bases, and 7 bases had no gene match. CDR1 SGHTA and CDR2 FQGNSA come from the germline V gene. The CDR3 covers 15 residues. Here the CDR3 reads CASRPAGLATDTQYF. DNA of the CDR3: TGTGCCAGCAGACCCGCCGGACTAGCGACAGATACGCAGTATTTT. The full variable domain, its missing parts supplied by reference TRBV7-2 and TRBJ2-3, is GAGVSQSPSNKVTEKGKDVELRCDPISGHTALYWYRQSLGQGLEFLIYFQGNSAPDKSGLPSDRFSAERTGGSVSTLTIQRTQQEDSAVYLCASRPAGLATDTQYFGPGTRLTVL.

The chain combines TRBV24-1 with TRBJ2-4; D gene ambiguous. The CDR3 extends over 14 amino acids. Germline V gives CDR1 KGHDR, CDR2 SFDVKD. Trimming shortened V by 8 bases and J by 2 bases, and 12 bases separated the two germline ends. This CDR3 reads CATKRKGPKNIQYF. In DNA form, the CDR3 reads TGTGCCACCAAACGTAAGGGTCCCAAAAACATTCAGTACTTC.

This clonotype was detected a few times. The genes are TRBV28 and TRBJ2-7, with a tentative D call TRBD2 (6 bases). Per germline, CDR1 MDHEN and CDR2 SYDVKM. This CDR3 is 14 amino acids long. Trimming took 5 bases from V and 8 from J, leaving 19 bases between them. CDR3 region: CASSRYGGSTKQYV. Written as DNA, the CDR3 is TGTGCCAGCAGTCGATATGGGGGGTCTACGAAGCAGTACGTC.

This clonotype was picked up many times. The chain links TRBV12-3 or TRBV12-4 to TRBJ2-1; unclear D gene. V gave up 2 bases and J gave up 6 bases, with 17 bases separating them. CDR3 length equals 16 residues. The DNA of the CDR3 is TGTGCCAGCAGTTTATTGTTCGCGATGGGCGGCAATGAGCAGTTCTTC. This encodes CASSLLFAMGGNEQFF.

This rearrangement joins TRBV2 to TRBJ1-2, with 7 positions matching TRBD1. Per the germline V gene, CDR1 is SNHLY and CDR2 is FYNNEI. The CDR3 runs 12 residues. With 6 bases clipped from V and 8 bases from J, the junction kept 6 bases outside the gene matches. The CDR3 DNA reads TGTGCCAGCAGGGAACAGGGGTCCGGCTACACCTTC. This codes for CASREQGSGYTF.

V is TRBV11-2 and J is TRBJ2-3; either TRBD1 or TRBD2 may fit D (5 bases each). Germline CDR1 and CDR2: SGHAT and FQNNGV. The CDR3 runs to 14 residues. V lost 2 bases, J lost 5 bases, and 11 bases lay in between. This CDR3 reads CASSLIGAGDTQYF. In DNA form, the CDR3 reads TGTGCCAGCAGCTTAATTGGGGCGGGAGATACGCAGTATTTT.

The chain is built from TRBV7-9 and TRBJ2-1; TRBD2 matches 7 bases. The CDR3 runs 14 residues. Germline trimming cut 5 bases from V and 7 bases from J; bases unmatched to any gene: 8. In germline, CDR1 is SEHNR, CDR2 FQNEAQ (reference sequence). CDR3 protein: CASSPHGGGNEQFF. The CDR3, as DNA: TGTGCCAGCAGCCCACATGGCGGGGGAAATGAGCAGTTCTTC.

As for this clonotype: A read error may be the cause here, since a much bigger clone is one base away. CDR3 in DNA: TGTGCCAGCTGCAGCTCTGGGGCCAACGTCCTGACTTTC. This gives the protein CASCSSGANVLTF. V usage is TRBV2 and J usage is TRBJ2-6; D remains unclear. The CDR3 length is 13 residues. The V end lost 8 bases, the J end lost 0 bases, and 5 bases lay between the germline ends. Germline V CDR1 and CDR2: SNHLY, FYNNEI.

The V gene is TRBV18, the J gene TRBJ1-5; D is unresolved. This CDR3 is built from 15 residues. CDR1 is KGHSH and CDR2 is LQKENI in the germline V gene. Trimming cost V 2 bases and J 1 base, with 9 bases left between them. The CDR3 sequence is CASSPTGRSNQPQHF. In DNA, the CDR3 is TGTGCCAGCTCACCAACGGGTAGGAGCAATCAGCCCCAGCATTTT.

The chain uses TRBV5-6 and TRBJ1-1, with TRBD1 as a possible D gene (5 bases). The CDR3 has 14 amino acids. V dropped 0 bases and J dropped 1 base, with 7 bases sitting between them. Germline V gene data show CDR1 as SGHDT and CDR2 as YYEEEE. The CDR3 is CASSLEGRNTEAFF. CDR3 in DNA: TGTGCCAGCAGCTTGGAGGGGCGGAACACTGAAGCTTTCTTT.